These 19 T cell receptor beta chains were sequenced from one sample in a study of blood T cell repertoires in COVID-19 (dated by TCRdb to about 2020). To prepare the library, the immunoSEQ multiplex PCR assay was applied. This immuneACCESS table, as held by TCRdb, lists in-frame sequences with V and J called but not all clones. Of the missing ones, under half trace to an unresolved V gene in checked studies; the others have no known cause. For this sample the table gives about 150,000 clones, of which 78% were detected only once. The ten largest account for around 1.7% of the sample. Sequenced: peripheral blood. The receptor set was obtained from a man at least 80 years old with acute or convalescent COVID-19.

The chain couples TRBV21-1 to TRBJ2-7; the table assigns TRBD2, which was not confirmed against the DNA. TRBV21-1 is an annotated pseudogene. The CDR3 is 15 amino acids. The CDR3 coding sequence is TGTGCCAGCAGCAAATTGGGACGGGAGATATACGAGCAGTACGTC. Protein product: CASSKLGREIYEQYV.

This rearrangement joins TRBV9 to TRBJ1-2; 7 nucleotides line up with TRBD1. Per the germline V gene, CDR1 is SGDLS and CDR2 is YYNGEE. The CDR3 is 15 amino acids. V was pared by 4 bases and J by 4 bases, with 10 bases of the junction left unmatched. The CDR3 loop is CASSTGDSLGYGYTF. For the CDR3, the DNA is TGTGCCAGCAGCACAGGGGACAGCTTAGGCTATGGCTACACCTTC.

A few counts support this clone. J is TRBJ1-5 and V is TRBV19; TRBD1 matches 8 bases. The V and J ends lost 5 bases and 11 bases, in that order; junction bases with no gene match: 14. CDR1 is LNHDA, CDR2 SQIVND, per germline (reference sequence). CDR3 length equals 15 residues. The CDR3 DNA is TGTGCCAGTAGTGGGACCGGGACAGGTGTGGAGACCCAGCATTTT. Translated, it gives CASSGTGTGVETQHF.

This clone was recorded once. V usage is TRBV5-1 and J usage is TRBJ2-7; D is undetermined. The CDR3 is made up of 14 amino acids. Germline V gene data show CDR1 as SGHRS and CDR2 as YFSETQ. Trimming removed 6 bases at V and 3 bases at J, with 16 bases between. CDR3 nucleotide sequence: TGCGCCAGCAAGCCACAACCGACTGTCTACGAGCAGTACGTC. Amino acid sequence: CASKPQPTVYEQYV.

The CDR3 spells CASSQGGIGGNYGYTF. In nucleotides, the CDR3 is TGTGCCAGCAGCCAAGGTGGGATAGGGGGCAACTATGGCTACACCTTC. The rearrangement uses TRBV3-1 (or the pseudogene TRBV3-2) and TRBJ1-2; 7 nucleotides agree with TRBD1. Germline V CDR1 and CDR2: LGHDT, YNNKEL (reference sequence). The CDR3 has 16 amino acids. Germline trimming cut 1 base from V and 2 bases from J; bases unmatched to any gene: 7.

CDR3 DNA sequence: TGTGCCAGCAGCTTACGGGGGGGAGAAGAGCAGTTCTTC. Translated: CASSLRGGEEQFF. The V call is TRBV11-3, the J call TRBJ2-1; 8 nucleotides line up with TRBD2. Germline lookup yields CDR1 SGHNT and CDR2 YENEEA. The CDR3 extends over 13 amino acids. V lost 2 bases to trimming and J lost 10 bases; unmatched junction nucleotides: 4.

This chain connects TRBV18 to TRBJ2-3; 7 positions match TRBD2. The V gene end was trimmed by 1 base and the J gene end by 6 bases; junction bases not matched to a gene: 13. Germline values: CDR1 KGHSH, CDR2 LQKENI. CDR3 length: 17 amino acids. CDR3 protein: CASSPRSSGATGDTQYF. The CDR3 DNA sequence: TGTGCCAGCTCACCACGCTCCAGCGGGGCGACCGGGGATACGCAGTATTTT.

This sequence joins TRBV5-1 and TRBJ2-3; no clear D gene. CDR1 and CDR2 from the germline V gene are SGHRS and YFSETQ. This CDR3 is 14 amino acids long. Trimming stripped 0 bases from V and 2 bases from J, with 7 bases between. The chain's CDR3 is CASSLDQDTDTQYF. The CDR3 nucleotides are TGCGCCAGCAGCTTGGATCAGGACACAGATACGCAGTATTTT. Looking up the rest from reference TRBV5-1 and TRBJ2-3 gives the full variable domain: KAGVTQTPRYLIKTRGQQVTLSCSPISGHRSVSWYQQTPGQGLQFLFEYFSETQRNKGNFPGRFSGRQFSNSRSEMNVSTLELGDSALYLCASSLDQDTDTQYFGPGTRLTVL.

The V call is TRBV19, the J call TRBJ2-2, with TRBD2 matching 8 bases. The germline gives CDR1 LNHDA, CDR2 SQIVND (reference sequence). The V and J ends lost 4 bases and 2 bases, in that order; junction bases with no gene match: 9. The CDR3 runs to 17 residues. For the CDR3, the DNA is TGTGCCAGTAGTAACTTGGAGCGGGGGAGAAACACCGGGGAGCTGTTTTTT. Protein: CASSNLERGRNTGELFF.

This chain connects TRBV19 to TRBJ1-1; 9 positions agree with TRBD1. Germline V gives CDR1 LNHDA, CDR2 SQIVND (reference sequence). V gave up 3 bases and J gave up 6 bases; unmatched junction bases: 5. This CDR3 comprises 14 residues. DNA for the CDR3: TGTGCCAGTAGTATCTCCGGGACAGGGTCTGAAGCTTTCTTT. Amino acids: CASSISGTGSEAFF. The full variable domain, with the rest looked up from reference TRBV19 and TRBJ1-1, is DGGITQSPKYLFRKEGQNVTLSCEQNLNHDAMYWYRQDPGQGLRLIYYSQIVNDFQKGDIAEGYSVSREKKESFPLTVTSAQKNPTAFYLCASSISGTGSEAFFGQGTRLTVV.

The CDR3 loop is CAWSHAGTGARYGYTF. CDR3 DNA sequence: TGTGCCTGGAGCCACGCCGGGACAGGGGCTAGGTATGGCTACACCTTC. V gene TRBV30 combines with J gene TRBJ1-2, with 10 bases lining up with TRBD1. The ends lost 3 bases at V and 5 bases at J; junction bases unmatched: 12. The CDR3 consists of 16 residues. The germline V gene encodes CDR1 GTSNPN and CDR2 SVGIG (reference sequence). The variable domain in full, with the rest retrieved from reference TRBV30 and TRBJ1-2, is SQTIHQWPATLVQPVGSPLSLECTVEGTSNPNLYWYRQAAGRGLQLLFYSVGIGQISSEVPQNLSASRPQDRQFILSSKKLLLSDSGFYLCAWSHAGTGARYGYTFGSGTRLTVV.

The V call is TRBV12-3 or TRBV12-4, the J call TRBJ2-5, with TRBD1 matching 8 bases. V lost 3 bases and J lost 5; bases outside the gene matches: 2. The CDR3 consists of 13 residues. In DNA, the CDR3 is TGTGCCAGCAGTTTGAACAGGGGGGAGACCCAGTACTTC. Its protein product is CASSLNRGETQYF.

The chain joins TRBV9 to TRBJ1-3; D is perhaps TRBD1 (6 bases). The V gene's germline CDR1 is SGDLS and CDR2 YYNGEE. Trimming shortened V by 0 bases and J by 0 bases, and 10 bases separated the two germline ends. The CDR3 runs 16 residues. The CDR3 DNA reads TGTGCCAGCAGCGTAGGGGGGACAAACTCTGGAAACACCATATATTTT. Protein: CASSVGGTNSGNTIYF.

This clone was recorded at least ten times. The chain joins TRBV10-3 to TRBJ1-4; D might be TRBD1 (5 bases). Germline V CDR1 and CDR2: ENHRY, SYGVKD. V was cut by 6 bases and J by 0 bases, with 11 bases left in between. The CDR3 totals 15 residues. CDR3 DNA sequence: TGTGCCATCAGCGATGGGGGGACAACTAATGAAAAACTGTTTTTT. Its protein product is CAISDGGTTNEKLFF.

This sequence joins TRBV28 and TRBJ1-1; D possibly corresponds to TRBD1 (5 bases). This CDR3 contains 14 residues. Trimming shortened V by 3 bases and J by 5 bases, and 13 bases separated the two germline ends. Looked up from germline, CDR1 is MDHEN and CDR2 is SYDVKM. CDR3 region: CASSLLGGRTEAFF. The DNA for the CDR3 is TGTGCCAGCAGTTTGTTGGGGGGTAGAACTGAAGCTTTCTTT.

V is TRBV2 and J is TRBJ2-5, with D unclear. Germline V lookup: CDR1 SNHLY, CDR2 FYNNEI. V shed 2 bases and J shed 5 bases, with 6 bases lying between them. The CDR3 runs 12 residues. As DNA, the CDR3 is TGTGCCAGCAGTGAATCGGGTGAGACCCAGTACTTC. Translated, it gives CASSESGETQYF.

In its sample, this clone was seen a few times. This sequence joins TRBV6-4 and TRBJ2-2; D ambiguous. The CDR3 runs to 14 residues. V was clipped by 4 bases and J by 6 bases, with 12 bases between them. Germline CDR1 is MRHNA and CDR2 is SNTAGT. In DNA form, the CDR3 reads TGTGCCAGCAGTGCAGAGGCGCTCCCCGGGGAGCTGTTTTTT. This encodes CASSAEALPGELFF.

This chain uses TRBV9 with TRBJ2-5; the match to TRBD1 covers 12 bases. Germline loops: CDR1 SGDLS, CDR2 YYNGEE. The CDR3 has 16 residues. The J segment lost 5 bases and the V segment lost 0 bases, leaving 5 bases of the junction unmatched. CDR3 sequence: CASSVEGQGAGETQYF. The CDR3 DNA sequence: TGTGCCAGCAGCGTAGAGGGACAGGGGGCAGGGGAGACCCAGTACTTC.

J is TRBJ2-7 and V is TRBV5-4; TRBD1 is a possible D gene (5 bases). The V gene lost 0 bases and the J gene lost 9 bases, with 13 bases spanning the gap. This CDR3 is 13 amino acids long. Germline assignment: CDR1 SGHNT and CDR2 YYREEE (reference sequence). The DNA of the CDR3 is TGTGCCAGCAGCTTGGTGAACGACAGACCGCAGTACTTC. This sequence encodes CASSLVNDRPQYF.